Listed here is a single T cell receptor (beta chain). Authors of the study amplified TCR beta CDR3 regions from RNA transcripts. The study used the HTBI primer set for a first-round RT-PCR of the TCR CDR3. TCRdb re-called the multiplex PCR reads with MiXCR, one entry per CDR3 protein. This sample has under 650,000 distinct CDR3 sequences, with around 16% found just once. This entry is derived from a study of T cells in Graves' hyperthyroidism and ophthalmopathy. Across the study: Peripheral blood specimens were obtained at initial diagnosis, prior to any treatment.

CDR3 length equals 16 residues. The V and J ends lost 3 bases and 5 bases respectively, with 20 bases between them. Germline values: CDR1 SQVTM, CDR2 ANQGSEA. Calling Graves' hyperthyroidism stable meant ophthalmopathy did not progress within 18 months. Exclusion criteria comprised uncontrolled infection, other autoimmune disease, pregnancy or lactation. Fresh 10 ml peripheral blood yielded PBMCs. The sequenced sample consisted of blood. The V and J genes are TRBV29-1 and TRBJ1-5; D perhaps matches TRBD1 (5 bases). The TCR sequence derives from a woman in her twenties or thirties with Graves' hyperthyroidism. CDR3 sequence reads: CSVDRALGDEDQPQHF. Written as DNA, the CDR3 is TGCAGCGTTGATCGGGCACTGGGGGATGAAGATCAGCCCCAGCATTTT.